This T cell receptor beta chain was captured in a study of blood T cell repertoires in COVID-19. The wider study: COVID-19 samples, acute and convalescent, were from the United States, Italy and Spain.

Original data processing: Cell counts per sample came from amplifying reference gene primers. Method: immunoSEQ multiplex PCR; TCRdb's copy keeps in-frame clones and lacks some. V and J calls and clone size are as listed in that table; D and trimming were resolved from the DNA. The profile shows under 150,000 clones, 70% to 85% of them singletons. The sequence derives from a man between 65 and 85 years old with active or convalescent COVID-19. The sample taken for sequencing was peripheral blood.

The CDR3 here is CASSPPSRKYNEQFF. In nucleotides, the CDR3 is TGTGCCAGCAGCCCCCCCTCTAGGAAGTACAATGAGCAGTTCTTC. This rearrangement joins TRBV11-3 to TRBJ2-1; D uncertain. The CDR3 totals 15 residues. Trimming shortened V by 5 bases and J by 4 bases, and 15 bases separated the two germline ends. The V gene's germline CDR1 is SGHNT and CDR2 YENEEA.